Following are 5 T cell receptor beta chains from one sample sequenced in a study of brain T cells in children with intractable seizures. Clones were sequenced by immunoSEQ multiplex PCR, and TCRdb holds only the in-frame ones, with some missing. Among 70,000 to 85,000 clones listed, under 95% were seen once. Material: peripheral blood, obtained at surgery. The receptors come from a girl aged 2-10 years with Rasmussen encephalitis and intractable seizures.

The chain carries TRBV6-5 and TRBJ2-6; 7 nucleotides match TRBD2. V was clipped by 4 bases and J by 0 bases; unmatched bases: 3. The V gene's germline CDR1 is MNHEY and CDR2 SVGAGI. The CDR3 length is 16 residues. CDR3 DNA: TGTGCCAGCAGTTCCGGCGGGAGCTCTGGGGCCAACGTCCTGACTTTC. It yields the protein CASSSGGSSGANVLTF.

This clone was seen a single time. The DNA for the CDR3 is TGTGCCAGCTCACCACCCCCTCGACTAGGGAAGACCCAGTACTTC. Amino acid sequence: CASSPPPRLGKTQYF. The chain employs TRBV18 and TRBJ2-5; possible D gene TRBD2, 6 bases. Germline-derived CDR1 and CDR2 are KGHSH and LQKENI. Trimming left V 0 bases short and J 6 bases short, with 14 bases between. This CDR3 has 15 amino acids. Full variable domain (remainder filled in from reference TRBV18 and TRBJ2-5): NAGVMQNPRHLVRRRGQEARLRCSPMKGHSHVYWYRQLPEEGLKFMVYLQKENIIDESGMPKERFSAEFPKEGPSILRIQQVVRGDSAAYFCASSPPPRLGKTQYFGPGTRLLVL.

The table lists this clone with a count of one. The gene calls are TRBV27 and TRBJ1-1, with D unclear. The V and J ends lost 6 bases and 0 bases respectively, with 11 bases between them. Germline V CDR1 and CDR2: MNHEY, SMNVEV (reference sequence). The CDR3 runs 14 residues. Here the CDR3 DNA reads TGTGCCAGCAGCAATTTACATCTGAACACTGAAGCTTTCTTT. It translates to CASSNLHLNTEAFF.

V and J are TRBV30 and TRBJ1-1; no firm D call. V was clipped by 3 bases and J by 1 base, with 6 bases between them. Germline assignment: CDR1 GTSNPN and CDR2 SVGIG (reference sequence). This CDR3 is 12 amino acids long. DNA of the CDR3: TGTGCCTGGAGCGCGCAGAACACTGAAGCTTTCTTT. Translation: CAWSAQNTEAFF.

The chain recombines TRBV24-1 with TRBJ1-4, with 8 bases aligning to TRBD1. Per germline, CDR1 KGHDR and CDR2 SFDVKD. The CDR3 covers 15 residues. The trim removed 4 bases at V and 6 bases at J, leaving 6 bases unmatched. The CDR3 nucleotides are TGTGCCACCAGTGACCCCAGGACAGGGTATGAAAAACTGTTTTTT. Its translation is CATSDPRTGYEKLFF.